This T cell receptor beta chain was identified in a study of human T cells and chemical hapten exposure (dated by TCRdb to the early 2020s). At the level of the whole study: For sensitization, 2% DPC in acetone was applied to a 2 cm by 2 cm area of upper inner arm skin. Patients additionally received weekly therapeutic DPC doses to the scalp throughout the approximately 22-week study period. Patch testing was done on the upper back using Finn chambers containing 0.01% DPC, and results were scored after 6 days according to International Contact Dermatitis Research Group standards. The patient cohort, mostly female, included alopecia areata with under or over 50% scalp involvement, alopecia totalis and alopecia universalis. The libraries were sequenced as a pool, and the TCR yield per sample differed mostly because of small variations in library volumes within the pool. The study tracked peripheral blood TCR repertoire changes in vivo during primary and secondary sensitization to the hapten diphenylcyclopropenone (DPC) in alopecia patients. Blood samples were taken from patients before sensitization (week 0) and then at 2, 6 and about 24 weeks after DPC sensitization. Twenty-nine alopecia patients provided blood for TCR sequencing at one to four time points (pre-sensitization, 2, 6 and 24 weeks).

Sample time point, as interpreted from the label and publication: pre-sensitization, week 0. The sample's treatment or condition, from its label and the paper: therapeutic diphenylcyclopropenone sensitization with weekly scalp DPC. At every patch-test visit, the blood draw took place before the patch test was put on. Patients were considered eligible if aged 18 to 70, diagnosed with alopecia and deemed suitable for DPC therapy, and patients were excluded if pregnant. Unfractionated whole blood was collected in Tempus Blood RNA tubes, and total RNA was extracted from that blood. Points on this clonotype: Its recognized antigen is unknown. Per-nucleotide qualities are absent, and no much larger clonotype sits a single base away.

Libraries were made using RACE. The run used a NextSeq 500. During library preparation, unique molecular identifiers were attached to individual cDNA molecules so that TCRs could be counted quantitatively and reproducibly. For every blood RNA sample, sequencing covered both the TCR alpha and TCR beta chains. The original methods were these. Samples had a median of 95,638 TCRs, with a range from about 23,224 to 750,000. The Decombinator software suite was used to annotate the V, J and CDR3 of the TCR reads. To make PS versus PT1 abundance plots, every sample was subsampled to the same number of TCRs (28,000). Expanded TCRs were defined as absent before sensitization and observed at least eight times at the 2-week time point. TCRdb trimmed the raw reads at Q25, called clones with MiXCR and kept productive beta chains. A single entry per CDR3 protein holds the most common genes and DNA from its merged rows. For this entry, the V and J calls and clone size follow TCRdb and not the study's own pipeline. Here the sample has a few hundred thousand distinct CDR3 sequences; about 9.4% occur a single time. Approximately 2.2% of the sample goes to the ten largest clones.

The paper's findings and limits, for the study overall: DPC sensitization did not change the number of TCRs with a frequency above 1 in 1000, and there was no evidence of changes in global repertoire structure. Because every patient had alopecia, a presumed autoimmune disease, the patients' immune response might differ from that of healthy individuals. Significantly more large CDR3 similarity clusters were formed by expanded TCRs than by pre-sensitization or healthy control sets, consistent with antigen-driven responses. Patch test score was positively correlated with the number of PT1 expanded TCRs, with significance at thresholds 8, 16 and 32 but not at 4. Repeated subsampling changed both the strength of the expansion versus patch-test correlation and the threshold at which that correlation became significant.

V sheds 4 bases and J sheds 6 bases, leaving 15 bases between their ends. Including the terminal cysteine and phenylalanine, the CDR3 comprises 14 residues. The CDR3 DNA has 42 bases and is translated from base 1. The germline V gene (reference sequence) provides CDR1 LGHDT and CDR2 YNNKEL. The receptor comes from a woman aged 35 to 49 with alopecia areata. Some clones in this sample may be carry-over from other donors' samples. Rearrangement joined TRBV3-1 to TRBJ1-1; no D gene can be assigned with confidence. The sample here was whole blood, taken in connection with sensitization to the hapten diphenylcyclopropenone (DPC). CDR3 reads: CASSPQVGIAEAFF. The DNA sequence is TGTGCCAGCAGCCCCCAGGTCGGTATCGCTGAAGCTTTCTTT.